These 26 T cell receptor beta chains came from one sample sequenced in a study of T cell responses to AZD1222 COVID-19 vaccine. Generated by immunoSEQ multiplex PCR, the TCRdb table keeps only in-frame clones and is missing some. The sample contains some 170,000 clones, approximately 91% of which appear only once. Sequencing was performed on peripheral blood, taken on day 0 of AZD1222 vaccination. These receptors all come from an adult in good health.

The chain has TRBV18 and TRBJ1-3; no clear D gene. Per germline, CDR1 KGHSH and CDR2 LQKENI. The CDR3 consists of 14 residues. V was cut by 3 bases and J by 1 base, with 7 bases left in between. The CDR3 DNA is TGTGCCAGCTCACCCGGAAGTTCTGGAAACACCATATATTTT. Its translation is CASSPGSSGNTIYF. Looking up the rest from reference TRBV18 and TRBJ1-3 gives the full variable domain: NAGVMQNPRHLVRRRGQEARLRCSPMKGHSHVYWYRQLPEEGLKFMVYLQKENIIDESGMPKERFSAEFPKEGPSILRIQQVVRGDSAAYFCASSPGSSGNTIYFGEGSWLTVV.

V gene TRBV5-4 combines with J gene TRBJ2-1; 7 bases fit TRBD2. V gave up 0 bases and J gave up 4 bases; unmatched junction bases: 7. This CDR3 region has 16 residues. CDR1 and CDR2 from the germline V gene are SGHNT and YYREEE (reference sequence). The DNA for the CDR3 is TGTGCCAGCAGCTTGGTTTCGGGAGGCCGATACAATGAGCAGTTCTTC. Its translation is CASSLVSGGRYNEQFF.

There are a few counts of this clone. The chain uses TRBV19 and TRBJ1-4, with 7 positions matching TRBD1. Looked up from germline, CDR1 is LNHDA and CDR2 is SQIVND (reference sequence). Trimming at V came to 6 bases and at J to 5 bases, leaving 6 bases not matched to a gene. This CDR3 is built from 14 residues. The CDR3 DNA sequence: TGTGCCAGTAGGGGGACAGAGTCAAATGAAAAACTGTTTTTT. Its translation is CASRGTESNEKLFF.

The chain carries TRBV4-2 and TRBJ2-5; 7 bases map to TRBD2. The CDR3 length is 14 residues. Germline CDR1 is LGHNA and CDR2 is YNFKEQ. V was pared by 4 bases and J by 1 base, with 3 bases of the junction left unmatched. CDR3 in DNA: TGTGCCAGCAGCCGAGCGGGGACCCAAGAGACCCAGTACTTC. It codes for CASSRAGTQETQYF.

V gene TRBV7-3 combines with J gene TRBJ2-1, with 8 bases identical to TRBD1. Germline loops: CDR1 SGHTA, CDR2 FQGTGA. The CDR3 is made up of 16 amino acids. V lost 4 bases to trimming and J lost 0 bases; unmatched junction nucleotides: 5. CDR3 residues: CASSSSGTGSYNEQFF. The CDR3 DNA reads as TGTGCCAGCAGCTCTTCCGGGACAGGCTCCTACAATGAGCAGTTCTTC.

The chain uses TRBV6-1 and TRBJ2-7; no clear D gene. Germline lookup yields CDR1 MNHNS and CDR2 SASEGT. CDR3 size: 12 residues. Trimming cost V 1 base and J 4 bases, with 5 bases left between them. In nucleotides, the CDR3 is TGTGCCAGCAGTGAAGGTAGATACGAGCAGTACTTC. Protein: CASSEGRYEQYF.

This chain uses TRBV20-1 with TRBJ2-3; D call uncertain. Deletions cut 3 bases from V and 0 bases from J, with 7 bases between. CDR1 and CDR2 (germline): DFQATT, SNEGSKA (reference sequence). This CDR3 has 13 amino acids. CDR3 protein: CSASTRSTDTQYF. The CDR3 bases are TGCAGTGCTAGTACGAGAAGCACAGATACGCAGTATTTT.

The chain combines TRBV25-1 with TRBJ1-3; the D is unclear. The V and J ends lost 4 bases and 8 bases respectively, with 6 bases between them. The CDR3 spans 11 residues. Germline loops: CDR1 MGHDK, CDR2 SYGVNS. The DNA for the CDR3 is TGTGCCAGCAGTGGATCTCACACCATATATTTT. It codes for CASSGSHTIYF. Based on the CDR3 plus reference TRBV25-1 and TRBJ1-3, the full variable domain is EADIYQTPRYLVIGTGKKITLECSQTMGHDKMYWYQQDPGMELHLIHYSYGVNSTEKGDLSSESTVSRIRTEHFPLTLESARPSHTSQYLCASSGSHTIYFGEGSWLTVV.

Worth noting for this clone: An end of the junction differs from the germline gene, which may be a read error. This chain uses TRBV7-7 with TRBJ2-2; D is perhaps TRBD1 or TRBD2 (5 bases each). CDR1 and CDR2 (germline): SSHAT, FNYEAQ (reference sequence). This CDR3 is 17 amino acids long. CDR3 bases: TGTGCTAGCAGCTCTGGCTCCGGGACCCCGAACACCGGGGAGCTGTTTTTT. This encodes CASSSGSGTPNTGELFF.

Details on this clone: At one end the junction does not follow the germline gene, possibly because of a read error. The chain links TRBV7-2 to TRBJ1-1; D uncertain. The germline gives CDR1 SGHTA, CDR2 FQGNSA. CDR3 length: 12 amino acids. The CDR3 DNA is TGTGCCAGCAACTTAAGGGCCTCTGAAGCTTTCTTT. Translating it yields CASNLRASEAFF.

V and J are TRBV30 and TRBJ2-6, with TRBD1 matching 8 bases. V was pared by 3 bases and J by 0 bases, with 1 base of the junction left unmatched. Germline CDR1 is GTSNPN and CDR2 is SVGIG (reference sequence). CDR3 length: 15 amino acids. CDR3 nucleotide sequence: TGTGCCTGGAGCACAGGGGGCTCTGGGGCCAACGTCCTGACTTTC. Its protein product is CAWSTGGSGANVLTF. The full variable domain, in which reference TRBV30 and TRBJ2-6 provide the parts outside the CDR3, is SQTIHQWPATLVQPVGSPLSLECTVEGTSNPNLYWYRQAAGRGLQLLFYSVGIGQISSEVPQNLSASRPQDRQFILSSKKLLLSDSGFYLCAWSTGGSGANVLTFGAGSRLTVL.

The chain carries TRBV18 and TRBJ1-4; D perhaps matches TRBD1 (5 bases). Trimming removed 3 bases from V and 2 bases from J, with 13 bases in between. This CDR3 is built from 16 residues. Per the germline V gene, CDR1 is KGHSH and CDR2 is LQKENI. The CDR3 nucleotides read TGTGCCAGCTCACCCGAGGAGGGGAGGACTAATGAAAAACTGTTTTTT. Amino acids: CASSPEEGRTNEKLFF.

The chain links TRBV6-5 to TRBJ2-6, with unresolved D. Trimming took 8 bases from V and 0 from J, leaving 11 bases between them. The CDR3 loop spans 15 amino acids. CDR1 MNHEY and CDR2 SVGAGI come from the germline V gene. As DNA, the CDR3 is TGTGCCAGCTGCCGACACTTCTCTGGGGCCAACGTCCTGACTTTC. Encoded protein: CASCRHFSGANVLTF.

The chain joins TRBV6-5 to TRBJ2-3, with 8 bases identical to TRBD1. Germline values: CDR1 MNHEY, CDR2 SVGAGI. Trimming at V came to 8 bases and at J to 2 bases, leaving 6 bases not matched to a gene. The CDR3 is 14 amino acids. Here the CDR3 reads CASRHRGDTDTQYF. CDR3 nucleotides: TGTGCCAGCCGCCACAGGGGGGACACAGATACGCAGTATTTT.

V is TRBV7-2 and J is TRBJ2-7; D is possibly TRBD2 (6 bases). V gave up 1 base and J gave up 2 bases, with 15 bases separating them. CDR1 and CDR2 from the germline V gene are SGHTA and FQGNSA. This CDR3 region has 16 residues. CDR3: CASSLDSAGSPYEQYF. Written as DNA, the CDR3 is TGTGCCAGCAGCTTAGATTCGGCGGGAAGCCCCTACGAGCAGTACTTC.

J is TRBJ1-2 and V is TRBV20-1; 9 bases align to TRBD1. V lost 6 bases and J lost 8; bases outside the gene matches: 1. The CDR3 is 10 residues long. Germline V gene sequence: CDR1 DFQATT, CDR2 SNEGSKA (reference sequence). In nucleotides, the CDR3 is TGCAGTGCGGGGACAGGGGGCTACACCTTC. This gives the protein CSAGTGGYTF.

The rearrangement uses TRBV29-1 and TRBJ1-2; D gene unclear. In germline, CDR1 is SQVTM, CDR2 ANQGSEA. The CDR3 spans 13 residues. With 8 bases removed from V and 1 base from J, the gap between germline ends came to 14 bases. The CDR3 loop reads CSLYDGVNYGYTF. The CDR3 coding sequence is TGCAGCCTATATGACGGGGTTAACTATGGCTACACCTTC.

Here the CDR3 reads CASSPGGFRQYF. The CDR3 nucleotides are TGTGCCAGCAGCCCGGGGGGATTCAGGCAGTACTTC. The chain is built from TRBV6-5 and TRBJ2-7; 7 bases map to TRBD2. The CDR3 sequence is 12 residues long. The V and J ends lost 6 bases and 9 bases, in that order; junction bases with no gene match: 8. Germline loops: CDR1 MNHEY, CDR2 SVGAGI.

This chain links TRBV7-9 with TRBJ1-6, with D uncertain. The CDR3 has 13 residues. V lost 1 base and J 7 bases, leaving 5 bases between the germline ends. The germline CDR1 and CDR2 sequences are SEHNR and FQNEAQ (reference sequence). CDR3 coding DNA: TGTGCCAGCAGCTTAGGACGGAATTCACCCCTCCACTTT. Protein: CASSLGRNSPLHF.

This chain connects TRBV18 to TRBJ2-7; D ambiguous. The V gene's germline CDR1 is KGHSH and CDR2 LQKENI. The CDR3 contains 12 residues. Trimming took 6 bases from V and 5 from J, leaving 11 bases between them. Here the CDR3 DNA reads TGTGCCAGCTCGTCCCAGAGAAACGAGCAGTACTTC. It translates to CASSSQRNEQYF.

The CDR3 DNA follows: TGTGCCAGCAGCCAGACAGGAATAGCCTACGAGCAGTACTTC. Its translation: CASSQTGIAYEQYF. The genes are TRBV7-8 and TRBJ2-7, with a possible D match to TRBD1 (6 bases). V shed 5 bases and J shed 2 bases, with 13 bases lying between them. Germline values: CDR1 SGHVS, CDR2 FQNEAQ. There are 14 residues in the CDR3.

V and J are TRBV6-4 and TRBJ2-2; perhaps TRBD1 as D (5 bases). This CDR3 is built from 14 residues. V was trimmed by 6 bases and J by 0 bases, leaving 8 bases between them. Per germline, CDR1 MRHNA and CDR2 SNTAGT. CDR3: CASRETANTGELFF. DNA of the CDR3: TGTGCCAGCAGAGAGACAGCGAACACCGGGGAGCTGTTTTTT.

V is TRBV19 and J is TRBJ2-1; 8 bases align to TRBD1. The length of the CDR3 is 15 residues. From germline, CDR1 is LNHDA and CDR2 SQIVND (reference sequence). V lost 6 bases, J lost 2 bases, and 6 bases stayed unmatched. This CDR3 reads CASRPQGVPYNEQFF. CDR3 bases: TGTGCCAGTAGGCCACAGGGGGTTCCCTACAATGAGCAGTTCTTC.

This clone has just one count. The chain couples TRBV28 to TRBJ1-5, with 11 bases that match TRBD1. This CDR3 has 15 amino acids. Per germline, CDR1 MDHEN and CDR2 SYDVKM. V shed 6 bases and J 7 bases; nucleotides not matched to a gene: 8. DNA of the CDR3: TGTGCCAGCAGCCCCGGGACAGGGGGTGAACAGCCCCAGCATTTT. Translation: CASSPGTGGEQPQHF.

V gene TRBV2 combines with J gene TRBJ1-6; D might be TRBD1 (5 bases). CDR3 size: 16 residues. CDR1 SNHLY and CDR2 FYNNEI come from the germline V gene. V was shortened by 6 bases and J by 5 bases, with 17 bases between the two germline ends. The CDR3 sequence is CASRGSGSRDNSPLHF. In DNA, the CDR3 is TGTGCCAGCAGGGGTTCAGGGTCCAGGGATAATTCACCCCTCCACTTT. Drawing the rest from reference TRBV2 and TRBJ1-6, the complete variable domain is EPEVTQTPSHQVTQMGQEVILRCVPISNHLYFYWYRQILGQKVEFLVSFYNNEISEKSEIFDDQFSVERPDGSNFTLKIRSTKLEDSAMYFCASRGSGSRDNSPLHFGNGTRLTVT.

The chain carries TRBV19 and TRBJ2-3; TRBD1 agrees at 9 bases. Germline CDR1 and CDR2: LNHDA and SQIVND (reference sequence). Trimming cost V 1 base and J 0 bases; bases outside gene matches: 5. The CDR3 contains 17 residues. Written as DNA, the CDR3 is TGTGCCAGTAGTATAGTAGGGACAGGGATTAGCACAGATACGCAGTATTTT. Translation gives CASSIVGTGISTDTQYF.